What follows are 32 T cell receptor beta chains derived from one specimen sequenced in a study of blood T cell repertoires in COVID-19. Libraries were prepared by immunoSEQ multiplex PCR; TCRdb keeps only in-frame clonotypes and omits some of them. The table records roughly 180,000 clones, almost 85% of them present only once. The specimen was peripheral blood. These receptors were taken from a middle-aged man who had recovered from COVID-19.

This rearrangement joins TRBV7-9 to TRBJ1-2; D call uncertain. Germline values: CDR1 SEHNR, CDR2 FQNEAQ (reference sequence). The CDR3 covers 12 residues. V gave up 2 bases and J gave up 2 bases, with 3 bases separating them. The CDR3 bases are TGTGCCAGCAGCTTACAAAACTATGGCTACACCTTC. Translation: CASSLQNYGYTF.

This chain joins TRBV5-6 and TRBJ2-3; 7 nucleotides match TRBD2. With V trimmed by 0 bases and J by 1 base, 11 bases remained unmatched. CDR1 and CDR2 from the germline V gene are SGHDT and YYEEEE. The CDR3 length is 18 residues. This CDR3 reads CASSLGWDYGFRTDTQYF. CDR3 nucleotides: TGTGCCAGCAGCTTGGGTTGGGACTACGGGTTCCGCACAGATACGCAGTATTTT.

The chain combines TRBV29-1 with TRBJ2-5; 7 positions match TRBD1. This CDR3 has 15 amino acids. CDR1 is SQVTM, CDR2 ANQGSEA, per germline. J lost 5 bases, V lost 5 bases, and 14 bases had no gene match. The CDR3 region has the DNA TGCAGCGTTCACCCAATGACAGGGCAGGCGGAGACCCAGTACTTC. This translates into CSVHPMTGQAETQYF.

The rearrangement uses TRBV11-3 and TRBJ2-7; TRBD2 aligns across 14 bases. V gave up 4 bases and J gave up 6 bases; unmatched junction bases: 5. CDR1 and CDR2 (germline): SGHNT, YENEEA. The CDR3 runs 15 residues. The CDR3 coding sequence is TGTGCCAGCAGCTACGGACTAGCGGGAGGTACCGAGCAGTACTTC. Residues: CASSYGLAGGTEQYF.

The chain joins TRBV7-3 to TRBJ1-2; possible D gene TRBD1, 5 bases. Germline CDR1 and CDR2: SGHTA and FQGTGA. The CDR3 length is 13 residues. V was trimmed by 5 bases and J by 3 bases, leaving 10 bases between them. The CDR3 region is CASSLGHDYGYTF. In nucleotides, the CDR3 is TGTGCCAGCAGCCTTGGACACGACTATGGCTACACCTTC.

The chain has TRBV30 and TRBJ2-3; a weak D match, TRBD2 (5 bases). The CDR3 loop spans 16 amino acids. From germline, CDR1 is GTSNPN and CDR2 SVGIG (reference sequence). Trimming took off 2 bases at V and 2 bases at J, with 17 bases between the two ends. The CDR3 region is CAWSPRGSVITDTQYF. The CDR3 DNA is TGTGCCTGGAGTCCTCGTGGTAGCGTAATCACAGATACGCAGTATTTT. The variable domain in full, completed from reference TRBV30 and TRBJ2-3, reads SQTIHQWPATLVQPVGSPLSLECTVEGTSNPNLYWYRQAAGRGLQLLFYSVGIGQISSEVPQNLSASRPQDRQFILSSKKLLLSDSGFYLCAWSPRGSVITDTQYFGPGTRLTVL.

V usage is TRBV4-1 and J usage is TRBJ2-1, with a possible D match to TRBD2 (6 bases). The CDR3 consists of 15 residues. V lost 4 bases and J 0 bases, leaving 10 bases between the germline ends. The V gene's germline CDR1 is MGHRA and CDR2 YSYEKL. CDR3 DNA: TGCGCCAGCAGCCTCGGGAGTCCCTCCTACAATGAGCAGTTCTTC. It encodes CASSLGSPSYNEQFF.

V and J are TRBV28 and TRBJ1-4; 10 bases line up with TRBD1. CDR1 MDHEN and CDR2 SYDVKM come from the germline V gene. The length of the CDR3 is 15 residues. The ends lost 5 bases at V and 7 bases at J; junction bases unmatched: 7. The CDR3 reads CASSDPGTGVEKLFF. DNA for the CDR3: TGTGCCAGCAGTGATCCCGGGACAGGGGTTGAAAAACTGTTTTTT.

CDR3 residues: CASSQEAVARVRGYTF. The CDR3 bases are TGTGCCAGCAGCCAAGAGGCGGTGGCCCGGGTCCGGGGCTACACCTTC. This chain joins TRBV3-1 (or the pseudogene TRBV3-2) and TRBJ1-2; D remains unclear. The CDR3 spans 16 residues. V lost 0 bases to trimming and J lost 8 bases, with 19 bases between them. The germline V gene encodes CDR1 LGHDT and CDR2 YNNKEL (reference sequence).

The chain has TRBV29-1 and TRBJ2-3; the match to TRBD2 covers 7 bases. CDR3 length: 14 residues. V lost 7 bases to trimming and J lost 3 bases; unmatched junction nucleotides: 10. Germline lookup yields CDR1 SQVTM and CDR2 ANQGSEA. The DNA of the CDR3 is TGCAGCGCCCGACCGAGGGAGGGGACAGATACGCAGTATTTT. As protein: CSARPREGTDTQYF.

As regards this clone: At one of its ends the junction is not consistent with the germline gene, which may arise from a read error. The chain couples TRBV11-3 to TRBJ2-2, with 8 positions matching TRBD1. The CDR3 loop spans 15 amino acids. In germline, CDR1 is SGHNT, CDR2 YENEEA. In DNA form, the CDR3 reads TGTGCCAGCAGCGTAGACAGGGGACCACCCGGGGAGCTGTTTTTT. Its translation: CASSVDRGPPGELFF.

The chain joins TRBV7-9 to TRBJ2-1; 11 bases agree with TRBD1. Looked up from germline, CDR1 is SEHNR and CDR2 is FQNEAQ (reference sequence). V lost 5 bases, J lost 3 bases, and 3 bases stayed unmatched. The CDR3 consists of 15 residues. CDR3 bases: TGTGCCAGCAGCGACGGGACAGGGGGCTACAATGAGCAGTTCTTC. It is translated as CASSDGTGGYNEQFF.

The rearrangement uses TRBV19 and TRBJ1-1, with D hard to call. The CDR3 runs 13 residues. Per the germline V gene, CDR1 is LNHDA and CDR2 is SQIVND (reference sequence). Trimming left V 5 bases short and J 2 bases short, with 9 bases between. In nucleotides, the CDR3 is TGTGCCAGTAGTTTTTTCCTAAACACTGAAGCTTTCTTT. Its protein is CASSFFLNTEAFF.

CDR3 bases: TGTGCCAGCAGCCAAGCCGGGATGATCCAGTACTTC. It is translated as CASSQAGMIQYF. This chain connects TRBV3-1 (or the pseudogene TRBV3-2) to TRBJ2-5; the D gene is possibly TRBD2 (5 bases). The germline gives CDR1 LGHDT, CDR2 YNNKEL (reference sequence). Trimming removed 1 base at V and 10 bases at J, with 10 bases between. This CDR3 has 12 residues.

The chain links TRBV19 to TRBJ1-6; no clear D. CDR3 length equals 16 residues. Trimming removed 0 bases from V and 6 bases from J, with 12 bases in between. Germline V gene data show CDR1 as LNHDA and CDR2 as SQIVND (reference sequence). Here the CDR3 DNA reads TGTGCCAGTAGTATAGATCGTAGTCCGGGTAATTCACCCCTCCACTTT. It translates to CASSIDRSPGNSPLHF. Using reference TRBV19 and TRBJ1-6 for the parts outside the CDR3, the full variable domain is DGGITQSPKYLFRKEGQNVTLSCEQNLNHDAMYWYRQDPGQGLRLIYYSQIVNDFQKGDIAEGYSVSREKKESFPLTVTSAQKNPTAFYLCASSIDRSPGNSPLHFGNGTRLTVT.

J is TRBJ2-4 and V is TRBV25-1; D might be TRBD1 (6 bases). Per germline, CDR1 MGHDK and CDR2 SYGVNS. The V and J ends lost 2 bases and 6 bases respectively, with 20 bases between them. The CDR3 runs 17 residues. The CDR3, as DNA: TGTGCCAGCAGTGAAACCAGGTTGTCAGGGGTGGGAAACATTCAGTACTTC. The encoded protein is CASSETRLSGVGNIQYF.

This chain links TRBV3-1 (or the pseudogene TRBV3-2) with TRBJ2-3; D perhaps matches TRBD2 (5 bases). The V end lost 0 bases, the J end lost 5 bases, and 15 bases lay between the germline ends. CDR1 and CDR2 (germline): LGHDT, YNNKEL (reference sequence). The length of the CDR3 is 16 residues. CDR3 in DNA: TGTGCCAGCAGCCAAGACGGACGAGCCGGAGGAGATACGCAGTATTTT. It specifies CASSQDGRAGGDTQYF.

The rearrangement links TRBV28 to TRBJ2-7, with D possibly being TRBD2 (6 bases). The germline V gene encodes CDR1 MDHEN and CDR2 SYDVKM. The CDR3 runs 14 residues. The V end was cut by 3 bases, the J end by 9 bases, with 18 bases between. The CDR3 DNA reads as TGTGCCAGCAGTTTGGGGGGTAGGGTCCCCGTGCAGTACTTC. This translates into CASSLGGRVPVQYF.

The rearrangement joins TRBV30 to TRBJ2-1; 13 bases agree with TRBD2. CDR3 length: 15 residues. V trimming: 2 bases; J trimming: 9 bases; junction bases outside the gene matches: 7. The germline V gene encodes CDR1 GTSNPN and CDR2 SVGIG (reference sequence). CDR3 amino acids: CAWSHGTSGMVEQFF. Here the CDR3 DNA reads TGTGCCTGGAGTCACGGGACTAGCGGGATGGTTGAGCAGTTCTTC.

The chain is built from TRBV7-9 and TRBJ2-3; 9 bases fit TRBD1. V gave up 5 bases and J gave up 4 bases; unmatched junction bases: 10. CDR1 is SEHNR, CDR2 FQNEAQ, per germline (reference sequence). There are 16 residues in the CDR3. For the CDR3, the DNA is TGTGCCAGCAGCCTCCTACCGGGACAGGGCTCAGATACGCAGTATTTT. Its translation is CASSLLPGQGSDTQYF.

Here the CDR3 reads CASDPGTSYGYTF. The CDR3, as DNA: TGTGCCAGCGACCCCGGGACAAGCTATGGCTACACCTTC. V is TRBV6-5 and J is TRBJ1-2; D might be TRBD1 (6 bases). The CDR3 totals 13 residues. Germline V CDR1 and CDR2: MNHEY, SVGAGI. Trimming left V 8 bases short and J 4 bases short, with 14 bases between.

CDR3 in amino acids: CASRPQGYGYTF. Written as DNA, the CDR3 is TGTGCCAGCAGACCACAGGGCTATGGCTACACCTTC. This chain joins TRBV6-5 and TRBJ1-2; D possibly corresponds to TRBD1 (6 bases). The V gene's germline CDR1 is MNHEY and CDR2 SVGAGI. This CDR3 is built from 12 residues. The V and J ends lost 6 bases and 4 bases respectively, with 9 bases between them.

CDR3 DNA: TGTGCCAGCACCCAATCGGTCGCCCAAGAGACCCAGTACTTC. Translation gives CASTQSVAQETQYF. J is TRBJ2-5 and V is TRBV11-2; D remains unclear. The CDR3 length is 14 residues. Trimming left V 7 bases short and J 1 base short, with 13 bases between. CDR1 SGHAT and CDR2 FQNNGV come from the germline V gene.

The chain couples TRBV18 to TRBJ2-1, with unresolved D. The CDR3 runs 12 residues. The V gene's germline CDR1 is KGHSH and CDR2 LQKENI. Between the trimmed V and J ends, which lost 2 bases and 8 bases, there was a span of 7 bases. This CDR3 is CASSPSLYEQFF. In DNA form, the CDR3 reads TGTGCCAGCTCACCATCCCTCTATGAGCAGTTCTTC. Using reference TRBV18 and TRBJ2-1 for the parts outside the CDR3, the full variable domain is NAGVMQNPRHLVRRRGQEARLRCSPMKGHSHVYWYRQLPEEGLKFMVYLQKENIIDESGMPKERFSAEFPKEGPSILRIQQVVRGDSAAYFCASSPSLYEQFFGPGTRLTVL.

The chain employs TRBV7-2 and TRBJ2-1, with 8 positions matching TRBD2. CDR3 size: 16 residues. V lost 5 bases and J lost 7; bases outside the gene matches: 13. CDR1 and CDR2 (germline): SGHTA, FQGNSA. CDR3 nucleotides: TGTGCCAGCAGCCAGGGGCCCTTTAGCGGGACAAATGAGCAGTTCTTC. Its translation is CASSQGPFSGTNEQFF. The complete variable domain, with remaining parts taken from reference TRBV7-2 and TRBJ2-1, reads GAGVSQSPSNKVTEKGKDVELRCDPISGHTALYWYRQSLGQGLEFLIYFQGNSAPDKSGLPSDRFSAERTGGSVSTLTIQRTQQEDSAVYLCASSQGPFSGTNEQFFGPGTRLTVL.

The V call is TRBV3-1 (or the pseudogene TRBV3-2), the J call TRBJ2-1, with D tentatively TRBD2 (5 bases). The CDR3 extends over 14 amino acids. Per the germline V gene, CDR1 is LGHDT and CDR2 is YNNKEL (reference sequence). V lost 1 base and J 5 bases, leaving 9 bases between the germline ends. The CDR3 protein is CASSQGWGDNEQFF. DNA for the CDR3: TGTGCCAGCAGCCAAGGGTGGGGAGACAATGAGCAGTTCTTC.

The J gene is TRBJ2-6, the V gene TRBV4-1, with 10 bases fitting TRBD1. J was trimmed by 0 bases and V by 3 bases; bases with no gene match: 5. CDR1 and CDR2 from the germline V gene are MGHRA and YSYEKL. There are 18 residues in the CDR3. The CDR3 DNA reads as TGCGCCAGCAGCCAGGGACAGGGGCCCAGCTCTGGGGCCAACGTCCTGACTTTC. Translating it yields CASSQGQGPSSGANVLTF.

CDR3 loop: CASSRGRDTQYF. The CDR3 DNA is TGCGCCAGCAGCCGCGGGAGGGATACGCAGTATTTT. The chain carries TRBV4-3 and TRBJ2-3, with 8 nucleotides matching TRBD2. Unmatched junction bases numbered 0, after V lost 4 bases and J lost 6 bases. This CDR3 is built from 12 residues. Per germline, CDR1 LGHNA and CDR2 YSLEER.

J is TRBJ2-1 and V is TRBV19; D remains unclear. The CDR3 has 12 amino acids. V gave up 0 bases and J gave up 7 bases, with 4 bases separating them. Germline loops: CDR1 LNHDA, CDR2 SQIVND (reference sequence). CDR3 DNA sequence: TGTGCCAGTAGTATAGACAGAAATGAGCAGTTCTTC. This gives the protein CASSIDRNEQFF.

The V and J genes are TRBV30 and TRBJ1-4; D call uncertain. V lost 8 bases, J lost 0 bases, and 13 bases lay in between. The germline V gene has CDR1 GTSNPN and CDR2 SVGIG (reference sequence). The CDR3 consists of 14 residues. CDR3 bases: TGTGCCAAATCGGAGAGTGCAACTAATGAAAAACTGTTTTTT. Translating it yields CAKSESATNEKLFF.

The J gene is TRBJ2-1, the V gene TRBV18; 10 bases are shared with TRBD1. This CDR3 comprises 17 residues. Germline lookup yields CDR1 KGHSH and CDR2 LQKENI. V was clipped by 3 bases and J by 5 bases; unmatched bases: 10. In DNA, the CDR3 is TGTGCCAGCTCACCGACCACCGGGACAGGGGTGAACAATGAGCAGTTCTTC. It encodes CASSPTTGTGVNNEQFF.

The chain links TRBV11-2 to TRBJ1-4, with 7 bases identical to TRBD1. The CDR3 runs 15 residues. CDR1 and CDR2 from the germline V gene are SGHAT and FQNNGV. Trimming removed 5 bases from V and 4 bases from J; junction bases left unmatched: 7. CDR3 in DNA: TGTGCCAGCAGCACCCGGACAGGAGATAATGAAAAACTGTTTTTT. It yields the protein CASSTRTGDNEKLFF.